The clone carrying this TCR beta chain has a handful of counts. Its antigen remains unidentified. These data belong to a study of blood T cells in healthy people across ages. Using a J-beta primer mix together with a sample-barcoded 5' primer, a second PCR was run for about 6 to 11 cycles. Every cDNA molecule carried a tag from a template-switch adaptor bearing 12 random nucleotides. MiXCR, run by TCRdb on the 5' RACE reads, gives a single entry per CDR3 protein. The sample records approximately 780,000 distinct CDR3 sequences, under 30% being singletons. CDR1 SEHNR and CDR2 FQNEAQ come from the germline V gene (reference sequence). This CDR3 has 14 amino acids. With 5 bases removed from V and 5 bases from J, the gap between germline ends came to 13 bases. Regarding the study as a whole: Diversity figures based on one million T cells were deemed too low. Donors of long life had a larger count of naive CD4+ cells and greater diversity than aged donors.

These data also featured in a second study, about T cells of mothers and their children.

This TCR came from a boy under 18 in good health. This chain joins TRBV7-9 and TRBJ2-1; D call uncertain. Input material: blood. CDR3 nucleotide sequence: TGTGCCAGCAGCCCCAGACGGTCGGACAATGAGCAGTTCTTC. It is translated as CASSPRRSDNEQFF. Together with reference TRBV7-9 and TRBJ2-1, the CDR3 gives the full variable domain: DTGVSQNPRHKITKRGQNVTFRCDPISEHNRLYWYRQTLGQGPEFLTYFQNEAQLEKSRLLSDRFSAERPKGSFSTLEIQRTEQGDSAMYLCASSPRRSDNEQFFGPGTRLTVL.